This TCR beta chain stems from a study of cytomegalovirus exposure and HLA in healthy donors. Comment on this clone: Its antigen is unidentified. The junction does not match germline at one end; this may be a read error.

With 60 Vbeta and 13 Jbeta primers, the PCR was carried out. Profiling relied on immunoSEQ multiplex PCR, and the TCRdb table lists in-frame clones only, not all of them. The data contain about 160,000 clones, over 80% of them singletons. This CDR3 is 15 amino acids long. Per germline, CDR1 SGHTA and CDR2 FQGTGA. Study results and limitations: Roughly even sequencing depth across donors was the assumption behind the presence/absence analyses. Later analysis revealed greater clonal expansion in HLA-associated TCR beta chains than in equally common others.

This TCR was recovered from a human donor in good health. The V call is TRBV7-3, the J call TRBJ2-3, with TRBD2 matching over 13 bases. Material for sequencing was PBMCs. CDR3 sequence reads: CASSLTSGGAQAQYF. The CDR3 DNA is TGTGCCAGCAGCCTAACTAGCGGGGGGGCCCAGGCGCAGTATTTT. The full variable domain, rest sourced from reference TRBV7-3 and TRBJ2-3, is GAGVSQTPSNKVTEKGKYVELRCDPISGHTALYWYRQSLGQGPEFLIYFQGTGAADDSGLPNDRFFAVRPEGSVSTLKIQRTERGDSAVYLCASSLTSGGAQAQYFGPGTRLTVL.